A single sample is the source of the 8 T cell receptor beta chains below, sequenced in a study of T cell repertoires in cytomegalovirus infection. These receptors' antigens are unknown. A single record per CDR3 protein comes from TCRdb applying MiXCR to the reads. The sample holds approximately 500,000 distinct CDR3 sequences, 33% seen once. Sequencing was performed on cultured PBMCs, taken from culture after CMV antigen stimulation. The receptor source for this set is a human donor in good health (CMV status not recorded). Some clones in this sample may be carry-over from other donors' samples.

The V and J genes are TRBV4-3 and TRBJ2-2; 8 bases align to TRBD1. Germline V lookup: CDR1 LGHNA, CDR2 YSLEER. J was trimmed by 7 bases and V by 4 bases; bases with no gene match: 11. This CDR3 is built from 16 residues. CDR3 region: CASSPSTGALNGELFF. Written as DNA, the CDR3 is TGCGCCAGCAGCCCCTCGACAGGGGCACTAAACGGGGAGCTGTTTTTT.

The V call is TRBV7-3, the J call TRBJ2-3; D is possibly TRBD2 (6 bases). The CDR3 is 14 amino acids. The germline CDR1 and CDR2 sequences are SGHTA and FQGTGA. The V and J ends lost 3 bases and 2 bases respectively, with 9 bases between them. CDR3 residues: CASSLRDLTDTQYF. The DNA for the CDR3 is TGTGCCAGCAGCTTGCGGGACCTCACAGATACGCAGTATTTT.

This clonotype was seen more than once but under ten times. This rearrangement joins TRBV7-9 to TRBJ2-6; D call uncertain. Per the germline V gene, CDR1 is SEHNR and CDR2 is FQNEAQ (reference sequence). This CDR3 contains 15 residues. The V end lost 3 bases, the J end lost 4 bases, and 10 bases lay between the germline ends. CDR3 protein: CASSLGVAGANVLTF. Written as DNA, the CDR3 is TGTGCCAGCAGCTTGGGTGTAGCCGGGGCCAACGTCCTGACTTTC.

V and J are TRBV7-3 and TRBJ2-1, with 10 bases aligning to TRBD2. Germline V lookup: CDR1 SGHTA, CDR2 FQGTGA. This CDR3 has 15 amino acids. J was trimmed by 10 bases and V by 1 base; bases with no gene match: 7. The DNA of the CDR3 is TGTGCCAGCAGCTTAAGTCTAGCGGGGGCGCAGGAGCAGTTCTTC. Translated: CASSLSLAGAQEQFF.

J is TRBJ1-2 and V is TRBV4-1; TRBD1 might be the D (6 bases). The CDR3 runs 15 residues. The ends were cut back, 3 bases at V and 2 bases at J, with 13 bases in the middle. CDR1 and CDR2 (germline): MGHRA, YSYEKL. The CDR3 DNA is TGCGCCAGCAGCCACCGAATACAGGGAAACTATGGCTACACCTTC. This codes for CASSHRIQGNYGYTF.

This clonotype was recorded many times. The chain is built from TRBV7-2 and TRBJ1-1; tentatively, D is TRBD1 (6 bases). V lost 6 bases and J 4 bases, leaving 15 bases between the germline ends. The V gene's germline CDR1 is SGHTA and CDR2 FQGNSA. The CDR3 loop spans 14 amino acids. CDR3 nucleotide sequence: TGTGCCAGCAGTAACACAGGGCCGGGCACTGAAGCTTTCTTT. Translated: CASSNTGPGTEAFF. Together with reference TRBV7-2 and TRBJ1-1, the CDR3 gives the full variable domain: GAGVSQSPSNKVTEKGKDVELRCDPISGHTALYWYRQSLGQGLEFLIYFQGNSAPDKSGLPSDRFSAERTGGSVSTLTIQRTQQEDSAVYLCASSNTGPGTEAFFGQGTRLTVV.

The CDR3 here is CATSRDRLYEKLFF. The CDR3 region has the DNA TGTGCCACCAGCAGAGACAGGTTATATGAAAAACTGTTTTTT. The gene calls are TRBV15 and TRBJ1-4; D is uncertain. Germline assignment: CDR1 LNHNV and CDR2 YYDKDF (reference sequence). The CDR3 extends over 14 amino acids. V gave up 0 bases and J gave up 6 bases, with 8 bases separating them.

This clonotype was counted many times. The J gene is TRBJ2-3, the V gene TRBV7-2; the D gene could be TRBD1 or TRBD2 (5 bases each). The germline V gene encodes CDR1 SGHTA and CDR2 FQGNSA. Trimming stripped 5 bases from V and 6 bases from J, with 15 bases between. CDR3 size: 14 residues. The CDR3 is CASSERQPGDTQYF. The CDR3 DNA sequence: TGTGCCAGCAGCGAACGACAGCCGGGGGATACGCAGTATTTT.